A single sample gave rise to the 30 T cell receptor beta chains below, sequenced in a study of blood T cell repertoires in COVID-19. Sequencing was performed with immunoSEQ multiplex PCR; in TCRdb, only in-frame clones are kept and a portion is missing. Of approximately 150,000 clones in the sample, around four fifths are singletons; the top ten hold under 5.5%. Material: peripheral blood. The source is a human donor in a cohort sampled during active COVID-19.

The V gene is TRBV6-5, the J gene TRBJ1-6; 9 bases map to TRBD1. Germline V gene lookup returns CDR1 MNHEY and CDR2 SVGAGI. This CDR3 contains 15 residues. Unmatched junction bases numbered 11, after V lost 7 bases and J lost 10 bases. CDR3 sequence reads: CASTSYGTGRSPLHF. The CDR3 DNA sequence: TGTGCCAGCACCTCCTATGGGACAGGGCGATCACCCCTCCACTTT.

This chain links TRBV27 with TRBJ1-2; D is possibly TRBD1 (5 bases). The CDR3 spans 14 residues. The germline V gene has CDR1 MNHEY and CDR2 SMNVEV (reference sequence). V lost 3 bases and J 4 bases, leaving 12 bases between the germline ends. The CDR3 bases are TGTGCCAGCAGTTTCGGACAACTCGGCTATGGCTACACCTTC. Translated: CASSFGQLGYGYTF.

The rearrangement joins TRBV3-1 (or the pseudogene TRBV3-2) to TRBJ1-2; a possible D gene is TRBD1 (6 bases). CDR1 is LGHDT and CDR2 is YNNKEL in the germline V gene (reference sequence). The CDR3 runs 12 residues. V was trimmed by 4 bases and J by 4 bases, leaving 7 bases between them. The CDR3, as DNA: TGTGCCAGCAGCCCACAGGGCTATGGCTACACCTTC. Amino acids: CASSPQGYGYTF.

The V gene is TRBV9, the J gene TRBJ2-7; TRBD2 matches 10 bases. Germline CDR1 SGDLS, CDR2 YYNGEE. Trimming took 0 bases from V and 3 from J; bases not matched to a gene: 3. There are 15 residues in the CDR3. The CDR3 nucleotides read TGTGCCAGCAGCGTAGGCCCTAGCGGGGGCTACGAGCAGTACTTC. This gives the protein CASSVGPSGGYEQYF.

The rearrangement links TRBV29-1 to TRBJ1-6, with 7 positions matching TRBD1. J gave up 6 bases and V 6 bases, and 2 bases lay outside the gene matches. CDR1 is SQVTM and CDR2 is ANQGSEA in the germline V gene. The CDR3 contains 12 residues. The CDR3 sequence is CSVGTANSPLHF. DNA for the CDR3: TGCAGCGTCGGGACAGCTAATTCACCCCTCCACTTT.

V and J are TRBV7-3 and TRBJ2-1; possible D gene TRBD1, 6 bases. This CDR3 contains 17 residues. Between the trimmed V and J ends, which lost 2 bases and 2 bases, there was a span of 16 bases. Germline values: CDR1 SGHTA, CDR2 FQGTGA. CDR3 loop: CASSLGVRGGPYNEQFF. CDR3 DNA: TGTGCCAGCAGCTTAGGGGTGAGAGGGGGACCCTACAATGAGCAGTTCTTC.

This clone turned up a few times. V is TRBV5-1 and J is TRBJ2-1; the D gene is possibly TRBD2 (5 bases). Trimming pared 1 base from V and 4 bases from J, leaving 9 bases between. This CDR3 has 14 residues. The germline V gene has CDR1 SGHRS and CDR2 YFSETQ. CDR3 protein: CASSLHGEYNEQFF. The CDR3 DNA reads TGCGCCAGCAGCTTGCACGGGGAGTACAATGAGCAGTTCTTC.

The J gene is TRBJ2-3, the V gene TRBV6-5; 10 positions agree with TRBD2. Looked up from germline, CDR1 is MNHEY and CDR2 is SVGAGI. This CDR3 has 14 amino acids. V gave up 7 bases and J gave up 1 base; unmatched junction bases: 2. The CDR3 reads CASNLAGGTDTQYF. DNA of the CDR3: TGTGCCAGCAACCTAGCGGGAGGCACAGATACGCAGTATTTT.

The chain employs TRBV6-1 and TRBJ2-7, with 7 bases identical to TRBD1. The germline V gene encodes CDR1 MNHNS and CDR2 SASEGT. Trimming cost V 2 bases and J 7 bases; bases outside gene matches: 8. CDR3 length equals 14 residues. CDR3 nucleotides: TGTGCCAGCAGTGAACGTCAGGGCAGGGGGGAGCAGTACGTC. Its protein is CASSERQGRGEQYV.

J is TRBJ2-5 and V is TRBV3-1 (or the pseudogene TRBV3-2); 7 bases map to TRBD2. V gave up 2 bases and J gave up 5 bases; unmatched junction bases: 11. The CDR3 loop spans 16 amino acids. Germline V lookup: CDR1 LGHDT, CDR2 YNNKEL (reference sequence). The CDR3 DNA reads as TGTGCCAGCAGCCAAATAAGAGGAGCGGGAAGGGAGACCCAGTACTTC. This sequence encodes CASSQIRGAGRETQYF.

This clone has a single count. The CDR3 region is CASTGRSSNQPQHF. CDR3 sequence (DNA): TGTGCCAGCACCGGGAGAAGCAGCAATCAGCCCCAGCATTTT. The chain links TRBV6-6 to TRBJ1-5, with D uncertain. The V gene's germline CDR1 is MNHNY and CDR2 SVGAGI (reference sequence). Trimming removed 7 bases at V and 1 base at J, with 11 bases between. The CDR3 length is 14 residues.

V usage is TRBV11-2 and J usage is TRBJ2-2, with D perhaps TRBD1 (5 bases). CDR1 and CDR2 from the germline V gene are SGHAT and FQNNGV. The V end was cut by 3 bases, the J end by 4 bases, with 6 bases between. The CDR3 has 13 residues. CDR3 coding DNA: TGTGCCAGCAGCTTTGGGGCCACCGGGGAGCTGTTTTTT. It yields the protein CASSFGATGELFF.

This sequence joins TRBV6-6 and TRBJ2-5, with a weak D call TRBD2 (5 bases). CDR1 is MNHNY and CDR2 is SVGAGI in the germline V gene (reference sequence). V dropped 5 bases and J dropped 3 bases, with 10 bases sitting between them. The CDR3 contains 13 residues. This CDR3 is CASSNTGEETQYF. CDR3 DNA: TGTGCCAGCAGTAACACCGGGGAAGAGACCCAGTACTTC.

This clone was seen once. The DNA is left out, because the CDR3 cannot be placed on it with certainty; the CDR3 is given as TCRdb lists it. The CDR3 here is CASSFGQGAGKLF. The chain joins TRBV7-9 to TRBJ1-1; no DNA check was done on the table's D call, TRBD1. The CDR3 is 13 amino acids in total, end residues counted. Germline V lookup: CDR1 SEHNR, CDR2 FQNEAQ (reference sequence).

The V gene is TRBV25-1, the J gene TRBJ2-7; 7 bases are a match to TRBD1. In germline, CDR1 is MGHDK, CDR2 SYGVNS. The CDR3 totals 16 residues. Trimming took 6 bases from V and 3 from J; bases not matched to a gene: 14. CDR3 loop: CASRNNRGPSSYEQYV. The CDR3 region has the DNA TGTGCCAGCAGAAACAACAGGGGTCCATCGAGCTACGAGCAGTACGTC.

This clone was detected once. V and J are TRBV5-5 and TRBJ1-1; D is possibly TRBD1 (6 bases). Deletions cut 2 bases from V and 4 bases from J, with 12 bases between. This CDR3 region has 14 residues. Germline CDR1 SGHKS, CDR2 YYEKEE (reference sequence). The CDR3 region has the DNA TGTGCCAGCAGCTTAGGCGGGGGCCGCACTGAAGCTTTCTTT. Residues: CASSLGGGRTEAFF.

The CDR3 sequence: CASSGGGEGYTF. For the CDR3, the DNA is TGTGCCAGCTCAGGTGGCGGAGAGGGCTACACCTTC. J is TRBJ1-2 and V is TRBV18; unclear D gene. The V end lost 5 bases, the J end lost 8 bases, and 12 bases lay between the germline ends. The CDR3 has 12 amino acids. Germline CDR1 and CDR2: KGHSH and LQKENI. The full variable domain, rest sourced from reference TRBV18 and TRBJ1-2, is NAGVMQNPRHLVRRRGQEARLRCSPMKGHSHVYWYRQLPEEGLKFMVYLQKENIIDESGMPKERFSAEFPKEGPSILRIQQVVRGDSAAYFCASSGGGEGYTFGSGTRLTVV.

This clone was found a few times. This chain uses TRBV20-1 with TRBJ1-2, with 8 nucleotides matching TRBD1. The CDR3 covers 14 residues. The germline CDR1 and CDR2 sequences are DFQATT and SNEGSKA (reference sequence). The V segment lost 3 bases and the J segment 5 bases; nucleotides outside the gene matches: 8. The CDR3 is CSASQTGVGYGYTF. The CDR3 coding sequence is TGCAGTGCTAGTCAGACAGGGGTGGGGTATGGCTACACCTTC.

The rearrangement links TRBV28 to TRBJ1-1; no definite D call. Trimming took 10 bases from V and 0 from J, leaving 12 bases between them. The V gene's germline CDR1 is MDHEN and CDR2 SYDVKM. The CDR3 length is 13 residues. CDR3 loop: CATLSGVNTEAFF. The CDR3 DNA sequence: TGTGCCACCCTATCCGGGGTGAACACTGAAGCTTTCTTT.

The CDR3 is CASSYPGTEKNEQFF. The CDR3, as DNA: TGCGCCAGCAGCTATCCCGGGACTGAAAAAAATGAGCAGTTCTTC. This rearrangement joins TRBV5-1 to TRBJ2-1; D might be TRBD2 (6 bases). Germline V gene data show CDR1 as SGHRS and CDR2 as YFSETQ. V lost 3 bases and J 7 bases, leaving 17 bases between the germline ends. This CDR3 region has 15 residues.

The chain employs TRBV11-2 and TRBJ1-2; the D gene is possibly TRBD1 (6 bases). CDR1 is SGHAT, CDR2 FQNNGV, per germline. This CDR3 comprises 13 residues. Trimming left V 6 bases short and J 2 bases short, with 10 bases between. The CDR3 reads CASRETGNYGYTF. The CDR3 DNA follows: TGTGCCAGCAGGGAAACAGGGAACTATGGCTACACCTTC.

CDR3 in amino acids: CASSSYRVSTFGANVLTF. Here the CDR3 DNA reads TGTGCCAGCAGCTCCTACAGGGTATCGACTTTTGGGGCCAACGTCCTGACTTTC. The rearrangement joins TRBV7-2 to TRBJ2-6; D perhaps matches TRBD1 (6 bases). Germline V gene data show CDR1 as SGHTA and CDR2 as FQGNSA. The CDR3 runs 18 residues. The V end was cut by 4 bases, the J end by 3 bases, with 19 bases between.

This clone was counted only a few times. The CDR3 is CASVGQGLDSPLHF. CDR3 DNA sequence: TGTGCCTCCGTCGGACAGGGGCTTGATTCACCCCTCCACTTT. The chain employs TRBV2 and TRBJ1-6; 9 bases fit TRBD1. The CDR3 is 14 amino acids. V dropped 11 bases and J dropped 8; count of bases not matched to a gene: 10. CDR1 is SNHLY and CDR2 is FYNNEI in the germline V gene.

This clone showed up just once. The rearrangement joins TRBV6-5 to TRBJ2-3; D gene ambiguous. The germline V and J ends were trimmed by 8 bases and 1 base, with 10 bases remaining between them. The germline CDR1 and CDR2 sequences are MNHEY and SVGAGI. The CDR3 sequence is 13 residues long. The CDR3 DNA sequence: TGTGCCAGCGTTTATCTCGGCACAGATACGCAGTATTTT. Amino acid sequence: CASVYLGTDTQYF.

The chain uses TRBV30 and TRBJ2-7; the D gene is possibly TRBD1 (5 bases). The V gene lost 2 bases and the J gene lost 3 bases, with 11 bases spanning the gap. The CDR3 spans 13 residues. Germline V lookup: CDR1 GTSNPN, CDR2 SVGIG (reference sequence). The DNA of the CDR3 is TGTGCCTGGAGTTCACAGCAGGGCTACGAGCAGTACTTC. Its translation: CAWSSQQGYEQYF.

This clone was counted between two and nine times. The rearrangement links TRBV28 to TRBJ1-6, with 8 bases matching TRBD1. CDR3 length equals 14 residues. Germline CDR1 is MDHEN and CDR2 is SYDVKM. Trimming removed 3 bases from V and 7 bases from J; junction bases left unmatched: 2. In DNA, the CDR3 is TGTGCCAGCAGTTTGGACAGGGTAAATTCACCCCTCCACTTT. This codes for CASSLDRVNSPLHF.

The V gene is TRBV19, the J gene TRBJ1-3, with TRBD1 as a possible D gene (6 bases). V shed 5 bases and J shed 1 base, with 15 bases lying between them. The CDR3 has 16 residues. The germline gives CDR1 LNHDA, CDR2 SQIVND (reference sequence). CDR3 DNA sequence: TGTGCCAGTAGTTCTACAGGGTTATGGTCTGGAAACACCATATATTTT. It is translated as CASSSTGLWSGNTIYF. Filled out from reference TRBV19 and TRBJ1-3, the complete variable domain reads DGGITQSPKYLFRKEGQNVTLSCEQNLNHDAMYWYRQDPGQGLRLIYYSQIVNDFQKGDIAEGYSVSREKKESFPLTVTSAQKNPTAFYLCASSSTGLWSGNTIYFGEGSWLTVV.

The chain recombines TRBV3-1 (or the pseudogene TRBV3-2) with TRBJ1-6; TRBD1 matches at 7 bases. CDR3 length equals 14 residues. With V trimmed by 4 bases and J by 10 bases, 7 bases remained unmatched. Germline CDR1 and CDR2: LGHDT and YNNKEL (reference sequence). CDR3 DNA sequence: TGTGCCAGCAGCCTGGACAGGTCTCGATCACCCCTCCACTTT. Translating it yields CASSLDRSRSPLHF.

The chain joins TRBV19 to TRBJ2-6; D might be TRBD2 (7 bases). CDR1 is LNHDA and CDR2 is SQIVND in the germline V gene (reference sequence). The V and J ends lost 6 bases and 1 base respectively, with 25 bases between them. CDR3 length equals 20 residues. The CDR3 protein is CASSPSFILGGRSGANVLTF. DNA for the CDR3: TGTGCCAGTAGCCCCTCCTTTATCTTGGGGGGGCGGTCTGGGGCCAACGTCCTGACTTTC.

This chain links TRBV19 with TRBJ1-2; the D gene is possibly TRBD1 (6 bases). This CDR3 region has 19 residues. V was cut by 2 bases and J by 4 bases, with 26 bases left in between. Germline V gene data show CDR1 as LNHDA and CDR2 as SQIVND (reference sequence). The CDR3 region has the DNA TGTGCCAGTAGTATACTCTCGGACAGCCGTTACCACTCCGGCTATGGCTACACCTTC. It specifies CASSILSDSRYHSGYGYTF.